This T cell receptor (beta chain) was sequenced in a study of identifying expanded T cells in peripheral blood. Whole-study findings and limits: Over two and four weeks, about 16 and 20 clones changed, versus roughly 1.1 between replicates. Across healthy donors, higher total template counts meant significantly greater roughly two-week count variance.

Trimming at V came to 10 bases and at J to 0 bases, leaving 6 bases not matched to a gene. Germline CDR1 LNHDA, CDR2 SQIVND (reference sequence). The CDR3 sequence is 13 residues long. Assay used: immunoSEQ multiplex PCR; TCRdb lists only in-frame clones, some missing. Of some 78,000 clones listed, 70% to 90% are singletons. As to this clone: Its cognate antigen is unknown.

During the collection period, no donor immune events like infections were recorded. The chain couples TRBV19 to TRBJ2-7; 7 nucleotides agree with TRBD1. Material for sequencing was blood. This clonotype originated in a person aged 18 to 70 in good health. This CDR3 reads CATAGTASYEQYF. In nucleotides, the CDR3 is TGTGCCACCGCCGGGACAGCCTCCTACGAGCAGTACTTC.